This T cell receptor beta chain was recovered during a study of graft-versus-host responses after intestinal transplantation. Libraries were prepared by immunoSEQ multiplex PCR; TCRdb keeps only in-frame clonotypes and omits some of them. Here the sample spans tens of thousands of clones, roughly 93% being singletons. The germline V and J ends were trimmed by 2 bases and 1 base, with 8 bases remaining between them. Germline assignment: CDR1 SNHLY and CDR2 FYNNEI. The CDR3 consists of 14 residues. Turning to this clone: Antigen: not known.

The sample consisted of unstimulated CD8+ T cells sorted from spleen or lymph node cells, taken before transplant. This sequence originates from a human donor who was the organ donor for an intestinal transplant. The chain uses TRBV2 and TRBJ1-2; weak D call: TRBD1 (5 bases). Here the CDR3 DNA reads TGTGCCAGCAGTGAATGGGGGGGTAACTATGGCTACACCTTC. As protein: CASSEWGGNYGYTF.